The entry below gives a single TCR beta chain sequence along with its context. The germline V and J ends were trimmed by 5 bases and 6 bases, with 13 bases remaining between them. The CDR3 is made up of 13 amino acids. Germline V gives CDR1 SEHNR, CDR2 FQNEAQ (reference sequence). TCRdb recomputed calls from the 5' RACE reads with MiXCR, one row per CDR3 protein. The sample comprises 100,000 to 120,000 distinct CDR3 sequences, over 15% of which are singletons, and roughly 5.5% rests with the top ten. The data originate from a study of T-cell memory formation after mild COVID-19. Study-wide background: TCR clusters showed largely donor specificity.

V gene TRBV7-9 combines with J gene TRBJ1-1, with D maybe TRBD1 (6 bases). The specimen was PBMCs or a T cell subset sorted from them (not recorded which). The TCR sequence derives from a young man who had mild COVID-19 (a few samples of this study predate the infection). Cell type and time point are not known. The CDR3 sequence is CASSLRQEAEAFF. The CDR3 DNA sequence: TGTGCCAGCAGCCTAAGACAGGAGGCTGAAGCTTTCTTT.